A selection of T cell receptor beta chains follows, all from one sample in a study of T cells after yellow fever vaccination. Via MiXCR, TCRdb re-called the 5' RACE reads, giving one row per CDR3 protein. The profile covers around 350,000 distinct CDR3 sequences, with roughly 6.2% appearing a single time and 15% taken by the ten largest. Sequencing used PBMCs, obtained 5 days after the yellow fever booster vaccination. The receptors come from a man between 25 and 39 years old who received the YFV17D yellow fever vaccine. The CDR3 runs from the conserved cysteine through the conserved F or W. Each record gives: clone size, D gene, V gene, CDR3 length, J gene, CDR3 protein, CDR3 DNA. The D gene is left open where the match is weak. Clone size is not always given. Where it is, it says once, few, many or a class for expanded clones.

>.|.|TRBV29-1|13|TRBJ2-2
CSALGSWAGELFF
TGCAGCGCTCTTGGTAGCTGGGCCGGGGAGCTGTTTTTT
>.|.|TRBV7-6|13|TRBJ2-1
CASSPGSDNEQFF
TGTGCCAGCAGCCCCGGGTCGGACAATGAGCAGTTCTTC
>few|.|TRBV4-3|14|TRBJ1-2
CASSQDMGISGYTF
TGCGCCAGCAGCCAAGATATGGGCATAAGTGGCTACACCTTC
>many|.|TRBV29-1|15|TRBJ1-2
CSVEGGVGFSYGYTF
TGCAGCGTTGAAGGGGGAGTGGGATTTTCCTATGGCTACACCTTC
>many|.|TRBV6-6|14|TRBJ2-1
CASTWGGSYNEQFF
TGTGCCAGCACTTGGGGTGGTTCCTACAATGAGCAGTTCTTC
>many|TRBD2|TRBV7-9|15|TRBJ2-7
CASSGTGLAVYEQYF
TGTGCCAGCAGCGGCACGGGACTAGCGGTCTACGAGCAGTACTTC
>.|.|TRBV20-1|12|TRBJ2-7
CSATAGVGEQYF
TGCAGTGCTACCGCAGGGGTAGGCGAGCAGTACTTC
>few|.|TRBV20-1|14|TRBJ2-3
CSASTLGFTDTQYF
TGCAGTGCTAGTACCTTAGGGTTCACAGATACGCAGTATTTT
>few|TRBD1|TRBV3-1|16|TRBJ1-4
CASSQDVTGVWEKLFF
TGTGCCAGCAGCCAAGATGTGACAGGGGTATGGGAAAAACTGTTTTTT
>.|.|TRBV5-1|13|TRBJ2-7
CASSLESPYEQYF
TGCGCCAGCAGCTTGGAAAGTCCGTACGAGCAGTACTTC
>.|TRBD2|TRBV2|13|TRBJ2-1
CASWAGGFDEQFF
TGTGCCAGCTGGGCGGGAGGTTTCGATGAGCAGTTCTTC
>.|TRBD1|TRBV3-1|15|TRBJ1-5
CASSQGTGGYKPQHF
TGTGCCAGCAGCCAAGGGACAGGGGGTTATAAGCCCCAGCATTTT
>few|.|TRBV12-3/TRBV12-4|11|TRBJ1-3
CASRQGGGIYF
TGTGCCAGCAGACAGGGCGGCGGCATATATTTT
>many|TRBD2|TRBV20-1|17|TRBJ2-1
CSAILGASGSSYNEQFF
TGCAGTGCTATACTCGGGGCTAGCGGGAGCTCCTACAATGAGCAGTTCTTC
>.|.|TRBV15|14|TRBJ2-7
CATSPRGWEYEQYF
TGTGCCACCAGCCCCCGGGGTTGGGAATACGAGCAGTACTTC
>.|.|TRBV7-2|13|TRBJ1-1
CASSSRRRTEAFF
TGTGCCAGCAGCTCCAGGAGAAGGACTGAAGCTTTCTTT
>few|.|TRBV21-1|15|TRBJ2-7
CASSKGKGQTYEQYF
TGTGCCAGCAGCAAAGGAAAGGGACAGACCTACGAGCAGTACTTC
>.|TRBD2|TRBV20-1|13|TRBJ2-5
CSARLTSRETQYF
TGCAGTGCTAGACTGACTAGCCGAGAGACCCAGTACTTC
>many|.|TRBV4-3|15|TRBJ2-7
CASSQDLTALYEQYF
TGCGCCAGCAGCCAAGATCTAACAGCCCTCTACGAGCAGTACTTC
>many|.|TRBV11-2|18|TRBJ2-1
CASSLEGFRGAVYNEQFF
TGTGCCAGCAGCTTAGAAGGTTTTCGGGGCGCGGTATACAATGAGCAGTTCTTC
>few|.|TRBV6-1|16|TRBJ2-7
CASSRGPGLISYEQYF
TGTGCCAGCAGTCGGGGGCCGGGATTGATCTCCTACGAGCAGTACTTC
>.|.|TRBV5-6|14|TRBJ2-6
CASSFMSGANVLTF
TGTGCCAGCAGCTTTATGAGCGGGGCCAACGTCCTGACTTTC
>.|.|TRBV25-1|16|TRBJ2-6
CASSEWKASGANVLTF
TGTGCCAGCAGTGAATGGAAGGCCTCTGGGGCCAACGTCCTGACTTTC
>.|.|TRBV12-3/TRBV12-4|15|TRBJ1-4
CASSFSGRSHEKLFF
TGTGCCAGCAGTTTCAGCGGGCGGAGCCACGAAAAACTGTTTTTT
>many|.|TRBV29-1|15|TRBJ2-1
CSGLTVGGWGNEQFF
TGCAGCGGACTGACGGTGGGGGGATGGGGCAATGAGCAGTTCTTC
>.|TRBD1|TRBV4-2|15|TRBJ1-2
CASSVDRGRGDGYTF
TGTGCCAGCAGCGTAGACAGGGGGCGCGGAGACGGCTACACCTTC
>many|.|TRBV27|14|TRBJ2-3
CASSWGLFGDTQYF
TGTGCCAGCAGTTGGGGCCTATTCGGGGATACGCAGTATTTT
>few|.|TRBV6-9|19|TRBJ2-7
CASSYSTGTSNDPTYEQYF
TGTGCCAGCAGTTACTCAACCGGGACGTCGAACGACCCCACGTACGAGCAGTACTTC
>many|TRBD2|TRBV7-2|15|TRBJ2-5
CASSLGAGGQETQYF
TGTGCCAGCAGCTTAGGAGCGGGAGGCCAAGAGACCCAGTACTTC
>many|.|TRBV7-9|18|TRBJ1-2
CASSLTGGGRSINYGYTF
TGTGCCAGCAGCTTAACGGGAGGCGGCAGGTCCATTAACTATGGCTACACCTTC
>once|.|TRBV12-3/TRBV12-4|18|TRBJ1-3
CARCLHRGPILSGNTIYF
TGTGCCCGCTGTTTACACCGCGGACCGATACTCTCTGGAAACACCATATATTTT
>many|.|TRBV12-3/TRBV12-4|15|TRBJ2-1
CASSPYGGANNEQFF
TGTGCCAGCAGTCCTTACGGGGGAGCGAACAATGAGCAGTTCTTC
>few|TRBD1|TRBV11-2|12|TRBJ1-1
CASSLTGPEAFF
TGTGCCAGCAGCTTGACAGGGCCCGAAGCTTTCTTT
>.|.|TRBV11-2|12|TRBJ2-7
CASSLQSISQYF
TGTGCCAGCAGCCTCCAGAGCATCTCCCAGTACTTC
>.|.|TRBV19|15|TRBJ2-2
CASSIELQNTGELFF
TGTGCCAGTAGTATCGAACTACAGAACACCGGGGAGCTGTTTTTT